This T cell receptor beta chain was sequenced during a study of response to subunit inactivated influenza vaccine. The study's findings and limits: It was the authors' suggestion that each seasonal influenza vaccination recruits few new T cells.

In this sample, this clonotype turned up many times. Its specificity is not known. TCRdb analysed the RT-PCR reads with MiXCR anew, one entry per CDR3 protein. This sample has over 800,000 distinct CDR3 sequences, with 21% found just once. CDR1 is SGHRS and CDR2 is YFSETQ in the germline V gene. The J segment lost 4 bases and the V segment lost 4 bases, leaving 4 bases of the junction unmatched. The CDR3 spans 15 residues. The chain recombines TRBV5-1 with TRBJ2-1; the match to TRBD2 covers 11 bases. The receptor comes from a man aged 45-65 years who received an inactivated influenza vaccine. The source was PBMCs from blood, collected around 5 days after vaccination. The CDR3 DNA reads as TGCGCCAGCAGCCAGGGACTAGCGGAGTACAATGAGCAGTTCTTC. Translation: CASSQGLAEYNEQFF.